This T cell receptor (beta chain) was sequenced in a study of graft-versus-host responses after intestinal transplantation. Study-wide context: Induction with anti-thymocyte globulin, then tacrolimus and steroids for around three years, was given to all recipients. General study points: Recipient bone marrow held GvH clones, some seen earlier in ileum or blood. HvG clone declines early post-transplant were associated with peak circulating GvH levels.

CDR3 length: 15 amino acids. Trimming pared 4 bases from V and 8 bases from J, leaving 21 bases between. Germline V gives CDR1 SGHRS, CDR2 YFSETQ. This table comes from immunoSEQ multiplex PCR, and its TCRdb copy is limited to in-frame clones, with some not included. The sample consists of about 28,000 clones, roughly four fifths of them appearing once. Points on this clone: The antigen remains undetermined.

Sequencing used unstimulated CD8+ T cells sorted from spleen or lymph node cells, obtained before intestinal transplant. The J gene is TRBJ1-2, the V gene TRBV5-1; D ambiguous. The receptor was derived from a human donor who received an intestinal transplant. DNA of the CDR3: TGCGCCAGCAGCCCCACCCCCGGTGGGCCCCTCGGCTACACCTTC. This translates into CASSPTPGGPLGYTF.